Sequencing of this T cell receptor beta chain was carried out in a study of blood T cell repertoires in COVID-19. Study in general: The study drew acute and convalescent COVID-19 samples from the United States, Italy and Spain. Nucleic acid was either cDNA or gDNA, and it came from T cells, B-cell-depleted T cells, or PBMCs.

The CDR3 spans 12 residues. Germline CDR1 is MGHRA and CDR2 is YSYEKL. With V trimmed by 5 bases and J by 6 bases, 2 bases remained unmatched. Patients of the Seattle cohort, enrolled during active infection, were followed longitudinally. Authors' analysis steps: Using reference gene primer amplification, nucleated cell counts were estimated. Data came from immunoSEQ multiplex PCR; TCRdb stores just in-frame clones and leaves some out. For V, J and clone size, that table is used; D and trimming come from the DNA. The sample lists approximately 290,000 clones; over 85% were seen once. The specimen sequenced was peripheral blood. The V and J genes are TRBV4-1 and TRBJ1-2; 8 bases are shared with TRBD1. The receptor was isolated from a woman aged 30 to 39 with COVID-19, enrolled during active disease. This chain's CDR3 is CASSGQGHGYTF. Here the CDR3 DNA reads TGCGCCAGCAGCGGACAGGGACATGGCTACACCTTC.